The 30 T cell receptor beta chains below come from one sample, sequenced in a study of T cell repertoires in cytomegalovirus infection. Using its own MiXCR run on the reads, TCRdb lists one record per CDR3 protein. This repertoire shows around 530,000 distinct CDR3 sequences, 26% found once; its top ten account for around 14%. Sequencing was carried out using PBMCs. These receptor sequences come from a human donor in good health (CMV status not recorded). Some clones in this sample may be carry-over from other donors' samples.

The rearrangement uses TRBV11-2 and TRBJ2-1; possibly TRBD2 for D (6 bases). The CDR3 has 16 residues. CDR1 is SGHAT and CDR2 is FQNNGV in the germline V gene. V was shortened by 1 base and J by 4 bases, with 14 bases between the two germline ends. CDR3 in DNA: TGTGCCAGCAGCTTAGTGATTACTAGCTGGTACAATGAGCAGTTCTTC. Encoded protein: CASSLVITSWYNEQFF.

A word on this clonotype: Just one base apart from a much larger clone, this may be a read error. The V call is TRBV7-9, the J call TRBJ1-4; 8 nucleotides agree with TRBD1. V lost 5 bases, J lost 5 bases, and 4 bases stayed unmatched. Germline values: CDR1 SEHNR, CDR2 FQNEAQ (reference sequence). CDR3 length: 14 amino acids. As DNA, the CDR3 is TGTGCCAGCAGCATACGGGACAGGAATGAAAAACTGTTTTTT. This translates into CASSIRDRNEKLFF.

V usage is TRBV28 and J usage is TRBJ1-2; D not certain. V lost 6 bases, J lost 1 base, and 15 bases lay in between. The CDR3 covers 15 residues. Germline CDR1 is MDHEN and CDR2 is SYDVKM. The CDR3 loop reads CASSRHGSFNYGYTF. In nucleotides, the CDR3 is TGTGCCAGCAGCCGCCACGGGTCCTTTAACTATGGCTACACCTTC.

This clonotype was counted a few times. The chain uses TRBV12-3 or TRBV12-4 and TRBJ2-1; D is unresolved. CDR3 length equals 15 residues. Trimming took 2 bases from V and 3 from J, leaving 11 bases between them. The chain's CDR3 is CASSLRPPYYNEQFF. Here the CDR3 DNA reads TGTGCCAGCAGTTTACGGCCCCCCTACTACAATGAGCAGTTCTTC.

V usage is TRBV9 and J usage is TRBJ2-3; possibly TRBD2 for D (6 bases). Germline V gene data show CDR1 as SGDLS and CDR2 as YYNGEE. This CDR3 region has 15 residues. Trimming pared 0 bases from V and 5 bases from J, leaving 13 bases between. CDR3 amino acids: CASSVEAGRVDTQYF. The DNA of the CDR3 is TGTGCCAGCAGCGTAGAGGCGGGAAGGGTAGATACGCAGTATTTT.

CDR3 sequence reads: CASSLTMDFAFF. The CDR3 coding sequence is TGTGCCAGCAGCCTGACGATGGATTTCGCTTTCTTT. The genes are TRBV7-9 and TRBJ1-1; D ambiguous. This CDR3 contains 12 residues. The V end lost 5 bases, the J end lost 11 bases, and 15 bases lay between the germline ends. CDR1 is SEHNR and CDR2 is FQNEAQ in the germline V gene (reference sequence).

V and J are TRBV12-3 or TRBV12-4 and TRBJ2-1; D is ambiguous. The CDR3 runs 13 residues. Trimming pared 3 bases from V and 6 bases from J, leaving 9 bases between. The CDR3 DNA sequence: TGTGCCAGCAGTTTCGGGTGGGCCAATGAGCAGTTCTTC. Translating it yields CASSFGWANEQFF.

This clonotype was recorded at least ten times. The chain uses TRBV7-3 and TRBJ1-1, with D possibly matching TRBD1 (6 bases). This CDR3 has 13 amino acids. Trimming left V 5 bases short and J 1 base short, with 8 bases between. The V gene's germline CDR1 is SGHTA and CDR2 FQGTGA. The CDR3 sequence: CASSKDRNTEAFF. The DNA for the CDR3 is TGTGCCAGCAGCAAGGACAGGAACACTGAAGCTTTCTTT. Together with reference TRBV7-3 and TRBJ1-1, the CDR3 gives the full variable domain: GAGVSQTPSNKVTEKGKYVELRCDPISGHTALYWYRQSLGQGPEFLIYFQGTGAADDSGLPNDRFFAVRPEGSVSTLKIQRTERGDSAVYLCASSKDRNTEAFFGQGTRLTVV.

This chain links TRBV20-1 with TRBJ2-1; D might be TRBD1 or TRBD2, each matching 5 bases. CDR1 is DFQATT, CDR2 SNEGSKA, per germline (reference sequence). The CDR3 loop spans 15 amino acids. With 0 bases removed from V and 2 bases from J, the gap between germline ends came to 11 bases. The CDR3 loop reads CSARDRDPPYNEQFF. CDR3 DNA sequence: TGCAGTGCTAGAGACCGGGACCCCCCCTACAATGAGCAGTTCTTC.

The chain combines TRBV7-2 with TRBJ2-5; perhaps TRBD2 as D (6 bases). Germline V CDR1 and CDR2: SGHTA, FQGNSA. V was shortened by 7 bases and J by 5 bases, with 14 bases between the two germline ends. The CDR3 contains 13 residues. The CDR3 DNA is TGTGCCAGCACTGTACTAGCTCGGGAGACCCAGTACTTC. Its protein product is CASTVLARETQYF.

This clonotype was observed many times. The chain couples TRBV7-2 to TRBJ1-2; D may be TRBD1 (5 bases). The CDR3 totals 13 residues. From germline, CDR1 is SGHTA and CDR2 FQGNSA. Trimming removed 5 bases at V and 5 bases at J, with 12 bases between. CDR3 bases: TGTGCCAGCAGCCTTGGGGCCTCATATGGCTACACCTTC. Protein sequence: CASSLGASYGYTF.

The chain employs TRBV6-5 and TRBJ2-6; D is ambiguous. The V gene lost 11 bases and the J gene lost 0 bases, with 8 bases spanning the gap. This CDR3 is built from 13 residues. CDR1 is MNHEY, CDR2 SVGAGI, per germline. DNA for the CDR3: TGTGCCTGTCGGAGCTCTGGGGCCAACGTCCTGACTTTC. Encoded protein: CACRSSGANVLTF.

The rearrangement uses TRBV7-2 and TRBJ2-1, with 7 bases identical to TRBD2. Unmatched junction bases numbered 12, after V lost 4 bases and J lost 9 bases. Germline CDR1 and CDR2: SGHTA and FQGNSA. The CDR3 runs 15 residues. CDR3 in amino acids: CASSSPGLSGVEQFF. CDR3 DNA sequence: TGTGCCAGCAGCTCTCCGGGCCTCAGCGGGGTTGAGCAGTTCTTC.

This CDR3 reads CASSWQGAGDGYTF. The CDR3 DNA reads TGTGCCAGCAGTTGGCAGGGGGCTGGAGATGGCTACACCTTC. The chain has TRBV27 and TRBJ1-2; 8 bases align to TRBD1. The length of the CDR3 is 14 residues. V was clipped by 4 bases and J by 6 bases; unmatched bases: 7. From germline, CDR1 is MNHEY and CDR2 SMNVEV (reference sequence).

The chain employs TRBV20-1 and TRBJ2-2; no definite D call. The CDR3 loop spans 14 amino acids. V was shortened by 1 base and J by 0 bases, with 6 bases between the two germline ends. Looked up from germline, CDR1 is DFQATT and CDR2 is SNEGSKA (reference sequence). The CDR3 region has the DNA TGCAGTGCTAGAGGGCCCACGAACACCGGGGAGCTGTTTTTT. This translates into CSARGPTNTGELFF.

This clonotype appeared many times. The chain uses TRBV7-2 and TRBJ2-1; 11 bases agree with TRBD2. The CDR3 loop spans 15 amino acids. CDR1 and CDR2 from the germline V gene are SGHTA and FQGNSA. The ends lost 5 bases at V and 9 bases at J; junction bases unmatched: 9. CDR3 nucleotide sequence: TGTGCCAGCAGCACCCGGAATAGCGGGAGGGTTGAGCAGTTCTTC. Residues: CASSTRNSGRVEQFF.

This clonotype was detected only a few times. This chain connects TRBV20-1 to TRBJ2-1, with D perhaps TRBD1 or TRBD2 (5 bases each). Trimming stripped 6 bases from V and 4 bases from J, with 16 bases between. The germline gives CDR1 DFQATT, CDR2 SNEGSKA (reference sequence). The CDR3 extends over 14 amino acids. The CDR3 DNA is TGCAGTGCACTCCGGGACGGCGTTTACAATGAGCAGTTCTTC. It translates to CSALRDGVYNEQFF.

This clonotype appeared a few times. CDR3: CASSQEGWREQYF. The CDR3 DNA reads TGTGCCAGCAGCCAAGAAGGCTGGCGCGAGCAGTACTTC. The rearrangement uses TRBV14 and TRBJ2-7; D is unresolved. V dropped 0 bases and J dropped 6 bases, with 9 bases sitting between them. Germline loops: CDR1 SGHDN, CDR2 FVKESK. The CDR3 extends over 13 amino acids. The whole variable domain, filled in from reference TRBV14 and TRBJ2-7, reads EAGVTQFPSHSVIEKGQTVTLRCDPISGHDNLYWYRRVMGKEIKFLLHFVKESKQDESGMPNNRFLAERTGGTYSTLKVQPAELEDSGVYFCASSQEGWREQYFGPGTRLTVT.

This sequence joins TRBV7-2 and TRBJ2-3; 12 positions agree with TRBD2. Losses at the gene ends were 3 bases for V and 4 bases for J; bases not matched to a gene: 8. The CDR3 extends over 17 amino acids. Germline-derived CDR1 and CDR2 are SGHTA and FQGNSA. Written as DNA, the CDR3 is TGTGCCAGCAGCTTCCAAGGACTAGCGGGATTCGCAGATACGCAGTATTTT. Amino acids: CASSFQGLAGFADTQYF.

This clonotype was seen ten or more times. J is TRBJ2-3 and V is TRBV7-2, with a weak D call TRBD1 (6 bases). The CDR3 extends over 14 amino acids. Germline V gene data show CDR1 as SGHTA and CDR2 as FQGNSA. Between the trimmed V and J ends, which lost 5 bases and 1 base, there was a span of 10 bases. The CDR3 nucleotides are TGTGCCAGCAGCACAGCAGGGGGCACAGATACGCAGTATTTT. Translating gives CASSTAGGTDTQYF.

The chain is built from TRBV6-2 or TRBV6-3 and TRBJ2-1; TRBD2 agrees at 12 bases. Trimming at V came to 5 bases and at J to 9 bases, leaving 11 bases not matched to a gene. CDR1 is MNHEY and CDR2 is SVGEGT in the germline V gene. CDR3 length: 16 amino acids. The CDR3 nucleotides read TGTGCCAGCAGTAGCCTAGCGGGAGGGACGGAGGGTGAGCAGTTCTTC. This translates into CASSSLAGGTEGEQFF.

This clonotype was detected many times. The rearrangement uses TRBV5-6 and TRBJ1-4; no clear D. There are 14 residues in the CDR3. V was trimmed by 2 bases and J by 0 bases, leaving 5 bases between them. The germline gives CDR1 SGHDT, CDR2 YYEEEE. CDR3 DNA: TGTGCCAGCAGCTTTGCTGCAACTAATGAAAAACTGTTTTTT. This sequence encodes CASSFAATNEKLFF.

This clonotype has only one observation. This chain uses TRBV28 with TRBJ2-2; 8 bases are shared with TRBD2. Germline V gene data show CDR1 as MDHEN and CDR2 as SYDVKM. Trimming cost V 3 bases and J 5 bases; bases outside gene matches: 14. The CDR3 runs 18 residues. CDR3 amino acids: CASSFRVEAGVWTGELFF. CDR3 nucleotides: TGTGCCAGCAGTTTCCGGGTCGAAGCGGGAGTCTGGACCGGGGAGCTGTTTTTT.

This clonotype was counted between two and nine times. The chain recombines TRBV2 with TRBJ1-1, with D possibly being TRBD1 (6 bases). The CDR3 contains 13 residues. V lost 6 bases and J lost 6, with 14 bases in between. The germline CDR1 and CDR2 sequences are SNHLY and FYNNEI. The CDR3 DNA sequence: TGTGCCAGCAGGGAAACAGGGAGTTCTGAAGCTTTCTTT. Protein product: CASRETGSSEAFF.

This clonotype was recorded only once. The rearrangement joins TRBV6-6 to TRBJ1-1; D unresolved. Trimming took off 0 bases at V and 4 bases at J, with 12 bases between the two ends. Germline-derived CDR1 and CDR2 are MNHNY and SVGAGI (reference sequence). CDR3 length: 15 amino acids. CDR3 nucleotides: TGTGCCAGCAGTTACTCCTCCGGCTTGGGCACTGAAGCTTTCTTT. This gives the protein CASSYSSGLGTEAFF.

The chain recombines TRBV4-3 with TRBJ1-6, with 7 positions matching TRBD1. The CDR3 consists of 16 residues. Germline values: CDR1 LGHNA, CDR2 YSLEER. The junction had 6 bases not matched to a gene; V was cut back by 0 bases and J by 7 bases. DNA of the CDR3: TGCGCCAGCAGCCAAGACAGGGGGGGAGGCAATTCACCCCTCCACTTT. Residues: CASSQDRGGGNSPLHF.

The V call is TRBV12-5, the J call TRBJ1-2, with D possibly TRBD1 on 5 matching bases. This CDR3 has 13 residues. V was clipped by 6 bases and J by 7 bases, with 15 bases between them. Germline assignment: CDR1 LGHNT and CDR2 FRNRAP. CDR3 in amino acids: CASGTVGIGGYTF. Here the CDR3 DNA reads TGTGCTAGTGGGACAGTGGGGATTGGTGGCTACACCTTC.

In its sample, this clonotype was seen a few times. The gene calls are TRBV4-1 and TRBJ2-7; TRBD2 matches at 8 bases. CDR3 length: 15 amino acids. Germline trimming cut 4 bases from V and 0 bases from J; bases unmatched to any gene: 5. Germline CDR1 reads MGHRA; CDR2 reads YSYEKL. As DNA, the CDR3 is TGCGCCAGCAGCCGGGCGGGGGGCCTCTCCTACGAGCAGTACTTC. Translation: CASSRAGGLSYEQYF.

By its share, this clonotype is medium-sized. The chain joins TRBV7-8 to TRBJ2-3; 10 positions match TRBD2. CDR3 size: 15 residues. CDR1 is SGHVS and CDR2 is FQNEAQ in the germline V gene. J was trimmed by 4 bases and V by 0 bases; bases with no gene match: 1. The CDR3 sequence: CASSLASGRADTQYF. CDR3 nucleotides: TGTGCCAGCAGCTTAGCCAGCGGGAGGGCAGATACGCAGTATTTT.

This chain links TRBV29-1 with TRBJ1-1; D gene ambiguous. Per the germline V gene, CDR1 is SQVTM and CDR2 is ANQGSEA. With 6 bases removed from V and 8 bases from J, the gap between germline ends came to 13 bases. CDR3 size: 11 residues. The CDR3 spells CSVLDPIEAFF. CDR3 DNA sequence: TGCAGCGTCCTGGACCCGATCGAAGCTTTCTTT.